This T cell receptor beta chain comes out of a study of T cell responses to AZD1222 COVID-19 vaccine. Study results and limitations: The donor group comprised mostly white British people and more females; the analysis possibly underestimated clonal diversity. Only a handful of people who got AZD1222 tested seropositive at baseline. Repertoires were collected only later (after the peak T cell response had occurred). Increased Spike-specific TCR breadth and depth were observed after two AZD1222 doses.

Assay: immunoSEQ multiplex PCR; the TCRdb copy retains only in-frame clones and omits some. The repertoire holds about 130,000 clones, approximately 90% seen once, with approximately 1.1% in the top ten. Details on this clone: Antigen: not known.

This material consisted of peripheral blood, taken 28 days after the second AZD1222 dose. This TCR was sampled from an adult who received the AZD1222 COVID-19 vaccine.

The CDR3 spells CASSFLLSRNQPQHF. The CDR3 nucleotides read TGTGCCAGCAGCTTCCTTTTATCTAGGAATCAGCCCCAGCATTTT. The rearrangement links TRBV5-8 to TRBJ1-5; D remains unclear. The CDR3 length is 15 residues. CDR1 is SGHTS, CDR2 YDEGEE, per germline. Trimming removed 2 bases from V and 4 bases from J, with 13 bases in between.